This T cell receptor (beta chain) is drawn from a study of blood T cell repertoires in COVID-19. Across the study: Researchers got acute and convalescent COVID-19 samples from the United States, Italy and Spain. Sources were T cells, B-cell-depleted T cells, or PBMCs; the material itself was cDNA or gDNA.

V shed 6 bases and J 0 bases; nucleotides not matched to a gene: 13. This CDR3 has 16 residues. Germline values: CDR1 SQVTM, CDR2 ANQGSEA. Authors' analysis steps: Scientists estimated how many nucleated cells there were by amplifying reference gene primers. TCRdb keeps only in-frame clones here, not all; method: immunoSEQ multiplex PCR. V, J and clone size derive from that table, while D and trimming were established from the DNA sequence. The table lists 110,000 or so clones, 75% to 90% of them singletons. This clonotype originated in a woman aged 45-65 years with acute or convalescent COVID-19. Sample: peripheral blood. This rearrangement joins TRBV29-1 to TRBJ1-1; 7 nucleotides line up with TRBD1. CDR3 sequence (DNA): TGCAGCGTAGGGACAGAAGTTTCGCCAATGAACACTGAAGCTTTCTTT. Translating it yields CSVGTEVSPMNTEAFF. The whole variable domain, remainder taken from reference TRBV29-1 and TRBJ1-1, is SAVISQKPSRDICQRGTSLTIQCQVDSQVTMMFWYRQQPGQSLTLIATANQGSEATYESGFVIDKFPISRPNLTFSTLTVSNMSPEDSSIYLCSVGTEVSPMNTEAFFGQGTRLTVV.